These 30 T cell receptor beta chains were all obtained from the same sample, sequenced in a study of T cells in Graves' hyperthyroidism and ophthalmopathy. Template material for amplifying TCR beta CDR3 regions consisted of RNA transcripts. During a first-round RT-PCR of the TCR CDR3, the HTBI primer set was used. MiXCR was run by TCRdb on the multiplex PCR reads, yielding one entry per CDR3 protein. The sample has hundreds of thousands of distinct CDR3 sequences, around 15% seen once. Material for sequencing was blood. Every receptor here comes from a woman aged 60-70 years with Graves' ophthalmopathy.

This clonotype was counted ten times or more. V and J are TRBV6-1 and TRBJ2-3, with unresolved D. Germline V gene lookup returns CDR1 MNHNS and CDR2 SASEGT. Trimming cost V 6 bases and J 7 bases, with 14 bases left between them. The CDR3 has 13 amino acids. CDR3 in amino acids: CASSSPGRNTQYF. For the CDR3, the DNA is TGTGCCAGCAGCTCACCCGGCCGGAATACGCAGTATTTT.

This clonotype was seen many times. The chain has TRBV28 and TRBJ2-2, with TRBD1 matching 7 bases. CDR1 and CDR2 from the germline V gene are MDHEN and SYDVKM. The CDR3 runs 15 residues. With 6 bases clipped from V and 5 bases from J, the junction kept 9 bases outside the gene matches. The CDR3 DNA follows: TGTGCCAGCAGCAGACTTGGCAGGGGGACCGGGGAGCTGTTTTTT. Amino acid sequence: CASSRLGRGTGELFF. Together with reference TRBV28 and TRBJ2-2, the CDR3 gives the full variable domain: DVKVTQSSRYLVKRTGEKVFLECVQDMDHENMFWYRQDPGLGLRLIYFSYDVKMKEKGDIPEGYSVSREKKERFSLILESASTNQTSMYLCASSRLGRGTGELFFGEGSRLTVL.

The table lists this clonotype with a few counts. V usage is TRBV5-5 and J usage is TRBJ2-7; 7 positions agree with TRBD1. With V trimmed by 4 bases and J by 6 bases, 10 bases remained unmatched. The germline CDR1 and CDR2 sequences are SGHKS and YYEKEE (reference sequence). This CDR3 has 14 amino acids. This CDR3 reads CASSLDRDWAEQYF. In DNA, the CDR3 is TGTGCCAGCAGCCTTGACAGGGATTGGGCCGAGCAGTACTTC.

Many counts were recorded for this clonotype. The J gene is TRBJ1-6, the V gene TRBV3-1; D not certain. The V gene's germline CDR1 is LGHDT and CDR2 YNNKEL (reference sequence). This CDR3 is 16 amino acids long. Trimming shortened V by 3 bases and J by 4 bases, and 13 bases separated the two germline ends. CDR3 in DNA: TGTGCCAGCAGCCATTACAACACCATTTATAATTCACCCCTCCACTTT. Its protein is CASSHYNTIYNSPLHF.

The sample holds many counts of this clonotype. The V call is TRBV11-3, the J call TRBJ2-1; the D gene is possibly TRBD2 (6 bases). Trimming pared 3 bases from V and 0 bases from J, leaving 12 bases between. The germline V gene has CDR1 SGHNT and CDR2 YENEEA. This CDR3 comprises 16 residues. The CDR3 DNA is TGTGCCAGCAGCTTTCAAGCGGGCGCCTCCTACAATGAGCAGTTCTTC. It translates to CASSFQAGASYNEQFF.

This clonotype was picked up many times. V usage is TRBV12-3 or TRBV12-4 and J usage is TRBJ1-2, with 9 bases matching TRBD1. Unmatched junction bases numbered 6, after V lost 6 bases and J lost 4 bases. There are 14 residues in the CDR3. The CDR3 loop is CASSSGQGSYGYTF. The CDR3 nucleotides are TGTGCCAGCAGCTCGGGACAGGGAAGCTATGGCTACACCTTC.

This clonotype was counted ten times or more. V is TRBV18 and J is TRBJ2-7; D call uncertain. V lost 1 base to trimming and J lost 3 bases, with 7 bases between them. There are 13 residues in the CDR3. In germline, CDR1 is KGHSH, CDR2 LQKENI. The CDR3 bases are TGTGCCAGCTCACCACGGTTGGACTACGAGCAGTACTTC. Amino acids: CASSPRLDYEQYF.

This clonotype occurred a few times. The chain employs TRBV10-1 and TRBJ2-5, with no clear D. In germline, CDR1 is WNHNN, CDR2 SYGVQD (reference sequence). V gave up 0 bases and J gave up 7 bases, with 12 bases separating them. This CDR3 comprises 14 residues. CDR3: CASSESADSWTQYF. The CDR3, as DNA: TGCGCCAGCAGTGAGTCGGCTGATTCATGGACCCAGTACTTC.

This clonotype appeared a few times. The J gene is TRBJ1-5, the V gene TRBV19, with 7 bases that match TRBD1. V dropped 1 base and J dropped 1; count of bases not matched to a gene: 1. Germline CDR1 is LNHDA and CDR2 is SQIVND (reference sequence). CDR3 length: 15 residues. The CDR3 DNA sequence: TGTGCCAGTAGTATAGGGACAGGAAGCAATCAGCCCCAGCATTTT. Translating it yields CASSIGTGSNQPQHF.

The V and J genes are TRBV6-5 and TRBJ1-1; the D is unclear. The CDR3 runs 14 residues. Germline assignment: CDR1 MNHEY and CDR2 SVGAGI. V lost 3 bases and J 4 bases, leaving 12 bases between the germline ends. In DNA form, the CDR3 reads TGTGCCAGCAGTTATCCGGTGGGAGGCACTGAAGCTTTCTTT. This codes for CASSYPVGGTEAFF.

This clonotype was detected only a few times. The chain has TRBV19 and TRBJ2-7; tentatively, D is TRBD2 (5 bases). The CDR3 is 13 residues long. Germline assignment: CDR1 LNHDA and CDR2 SQIVND (reference sequence). V was trimmed by 5 bases and J by 6 bases, leaving 14 bases between them. The CDR3 DNA is TGTGCCAGTAGTGAGACCCAAGGAGGCGAGCAGTACTTC. As protein: CASSETQGGEQYF.

This chain links TRBV2 with TRBJ2-1; D assignment may be TRBD1 or TRBD2 (5 bases each). The germline V and J ends were trimmed by 6 bases and 6 bases, with 15 bases remaining between them. CDR3 size: 14 residues. CDR1 and CDR2 from the germline V gene are SNHLY and FYNNEI. The CDR3 DNA reads TGTGCCAGCAGGGAGCCGGGACGGAGCAATGAGCAGTTCTTC. Translation: CASREPGRSNEQFF.

This clonotype was picked up many times. The chain joins TRBV3-1 to TRBJ1-1, with unresolved D. This CDR3 has 13 amino acids. V lost 4 bases to trimming and J lost 1 base, with 7 bases between them. Per the germline V gene, CDR1 is LGHDT and CDR2 is YNNKEL (reference sequence). CDR3: CASSPTANTEAFF. The DNA of the CDR3 is TGTGCCAGCAGCCCAACAGCGAACACTGAAGCTTTCTTT. Using reference TRBV3-1 and TRBJ1-1 for the parts outside the CDR3, the full variable domain is DTAVSQTPKYLVTQMGNDKSIKCEQNLGHDTMYWYKQDSKKFLKIMFSYNNKELIINETVPNRFSPKSPDKAHLNLHINSLELGDSAVYFCASSPTANTEAFFGQGTRLTVV.

This clonotype was picked up many times. The V call is TRBV7-6, the J call TRBJ2-7, with 9 nucleotides matching TRBD2. CDR1 SGHVS and CDR2 FNYEAQ come from the germline V gene. V was clipped by 6 bases and J by 0 bases; unmatched bases: 15. There are 18 residues in the CDR3. This CDR3 is CASRPLSEAGGSSYEQYF. The CDR3 DNA reads TGTGCCAGCAGGCCCCTGTCCGAAGCGGGAGGAAGCTCCTACGAGCAGTACTTC.

Comments on this clonotype: This could be a read error, since a much larger clone is one nucleotide away. The rearrangement links TRBV6-9 to TRBJ2-1; D remains unclear. The V end lost 3 bases, the J end lost 5 bases, and 14 bases lay between the germline ends. CDR1 is MNHGY, CDR2 SVAAGI, per germline. This CDR3 comprises 15 residues. The CDR3: CASSYPGRADNEQFF. The CDR3 nucleotides are TGTGCCAGCAGTTACCCCGGTCGGGCGGACAATGAGCAGTTCTTC.

This clonotype has ten or more counts. CDR3 sequence: CASSRRRDNEQFF. CDR3 coding DNA: TGTGCCAGCAGCCGTCGGCGGGACAATGAGCAGTTCTTC. The genes are TRBV5-8 and TRBJ2-1, with D tentatively TRBD2 (5 bases). CDR3 length: 13 amino acids. V lost 4 bases and J lost 5, with 10 bases in between. CDR1 and CDR2 (germline): SGHTS, YDEGEE.

The V and J genes are TRBV27 and TRBJ2-2; the D is unclear. The V gene's germline CDR1 is MNHEY and CDR2 SMNVEV (reference sequence). The CDR3 has 13 residues. V gave up 8 bases and J gave up 4 bases, with 11 bases separating them. The CDR3 coding sequence is TGTGCCAGCTGCCTGAGAGGCACCGGGGAGCTGTTTTTT. It yields the protein CASCLRGTGELFF.

This clonotype has ten or more counts. The chain has TRBV12-3 or TRBV12-4 and TRBJ1-3; no clear D gene. CDR3 length: 13 amino acids. Trimming left V 6 bases short and J 6 bases short, with 12 bases between. The CDR3 DNA reads TGTGCCAGCAGCCGTCCCGGGTTAAACACCATATATTTT. It is translated as CASSRPGLNTIYF.

Regarding this clonotype: Possible read error: a much larger clone is one base away. V is TRBV24-1 and J is TRBJ2-1, with TRBD2 identical over 9 bases. This CDR3 comprises 17 residues. Germline values: CDR1 KGHDR, CDR2 SFDVKD. In DNA, the CDR3 is TGTGCCACCAGTGATCCACACCGCGCGGGAGGGAAGGATGAGCAGCTCTTC. Protein: CATSDPHRAGGKDEQLF.

The V and J genes are TRBV20-1 and TRBJ2-7, with 11 bases that match TRBD2. Trimming removed 3 bases from V and 6 bases from J; junction bases left unmatched: 19. The CDR3 is made up of 18 amino acids. The germline gives CDR1 DFQATT, CDR2 SNEGSKA (reference sequence). CDR3 nucleotide sequence: TGCAGTGCTAGGGGGAGGACAGGGGCTACTAGCGGGAGCCCCGAGCAGTACTTC. Protein sequence: CSARGRTGATSGSPEQYF.

This clonotype was detected ten times or more. This chain links TRBV20-1 with TRBJ2-3; 9 positions match TRBD2. Trimming at V came to 5 bases and at J to 7 bases, leaving 10 bases not matched to a gene. The CDR3 extends over 14 amino acids. The germline gives CDR1 DFQATT, CDR2 SNEGSKA (reference sequence). CDR3 region: CSALSREGRNTQYF. For the CDR3, the DNA is TGCAGTGCTTTATCGCGGGAGGGACGAAATACGCAGTATTTT.

This clonotype appeared many times. The chain couples TRBV7-9 to TRBJ1-4, with D hard to call. The length of the CDR3 is 16 residues. The ends were cut back, 5 bases at V and 0 bases at J, with 13 bases in the middle. Germline CDR1 reads SEHNR; CDR2 reads FQNEAQ (reference sequence). In DNA, the CDR3 is TGTGCCAGCAGCCCAGTTTTGTCAACAACTAATGAAAAACTGTTTTTT. Translated, it gives CASSPVLSTTNEKLFF. Full variable domain (missing parts from reference TRBV7-9 and TRBJ1-4): DTGVSQNPRHKITKRGQNVTFRCDPISEHNRLYWYRQTLGQGPEFLTYFQNEAQLEKSRLLSDRFSAERPKGSFSTLEIQRTEQGDSAMYLCASSPVLSTTNEKLFFGSGTQLSVL.

The chain is built from TRBV10-2 and TRBJ2-7, with D possibly matching TRBD2 (6 bases). CDR1 and CDR2 from the germline V gene are WSHSY and SAAADI. Trimming took 3 bases from V and 5 from J, leaving 14 bases between them. CDR3 size: 14 residues. Here the CDR3 DNA reads TGCGCCAGCAGTGAAGGCCTAGCGATGGACGAGCAGTACTTC. Its protein is CASSEGLAMDEQYF.

This chain connects TRBV27 to TRBJ1-4, with 8 bases fitting TRBD1. The CDR3 totals 16 residues. Germline assignment: CDR1 MNHEY and CDR2 SMNVEV (reference sequence). V dropped 3 bases and J dropped 7; count of bases not matched to a gene: 10. The CDR3 DNA reads TGTGCCAGCAGTTTCCGAACCGGGACAGGCCCTGAAAAACTGTTTTTT. Residues: CASSFRTGTGPEKLFF.

The chain joins TRBV20-1 to TRBJ1-5, with D possibly matching TRBD1 (5 bases). Germline assignment: CDR1 DFQATT and CDR2 SNEGSKA (reference sequence). V dropped 0 bases and J dropped 8 bases, with 17 bases sitting between them. The CDR3 is 15 amino acids. The CDR3 sequence: CSARDLGIGGKPQHF. The CDR3 bases are TGCAGTGCTAGAGATCTCGGGATTGGGGGGAAGCCCCAGCATTTT.

The chain is built from TRBV19 and TRBJ2-1, with 10 bases that match TRBD2. V shed 3 bases and J 9 bases; nucleotides not matched to a gene: 17. The V gene's germline CDR1 is LNHDA and CDR2 SQIVND (reference sequence). There are 18 residues in the CDR3. CDR3 sequence (DNA): TGTGCCAGTAGTATTAGGGGCGGCGGGCTAGCGGGAGCGGCTGAGCAGTTCTTC. The encoded protein is CASSIRGGGLAGAAEQFF.

The chain recombines TRBV28 with TRBJ2-7; D gene ambiguous. This CDR3 is 11 amino acids long. Germline V lookup: CDR1 MDHEN, CDR2 SYDVKM. Trimming took off 2 bases at V and 7 bases at J, with 6 bases between the two ends. The CDR3 is CASSLGFEQYF. CDR3 in DNA: TGTGCCAGCAGTTTAGGTTTTGAGCAGTACTTC.

This clonotype appeared many times. This chain connects TRBV27 to TRBJ2-7; possibly TRBD1 for D (5 bases). The CDR3 runs to 14 residues. Germline-derived CDR1 and CDR2 are MNHEY and SMNVEV (reference sequence). Trimming took 5 bases from V and 1 from J, leaving 12 bases between them. CDR3 protein: CASSPTRQSYEQYF. The CDR3 nucleotides are TGTGCCAGCAGTCCCACCCGACAGTCCTACGAGCAGTACTTC.

This clonotype was seen at least ten times. The chain is built from TRBV5-1 and TRBJ2-7, with D possibly being TRBD2 (6 bases). Germline CDR1 is SGHRS and CDR2 is YFSETQ. V shed 4 bases and J shed 7 bases, with 21 bases lying between them. The CDR3 totals 15 residues. CDR3 DNA: TGCGCCAGCAGCGGACCGGGACTCCCGCTGGGGGAGCAGTACTTC. Translation gives CASSGPGLPLGEQYF. The full variable domain, in which reference TRBV5-1 and TRBJ2-7 provide the parts outside the CDR3, is KAGVTQTPRYLIKTRGQQVTLSCSPISGHRSVSWYQQTPGQGLQFLFEYFSETQRNKGNFPGRFSGRQFSNSRSEMNVSTLELGDSALYLCASSGPGLPLGEQYFGPGTRLTVT.

The rearrangement uses TRBV7-2 and TRBJ2-1; TRBD2 aligns across 11 bases. The V gene's germline CDR1 is SGHTA and CDR2 FQGNSA. Losses at the gene ends were 5 bases for V and 2 bases for J; bases not matched to a gene: 8. The CDR3 contains 17 residues. The CDR3 spells CASSLLLTSGAYNEQFF. The CDR3 DNA reads as TGTGCCAGCAGCCTACTATTGACTAGCGGGGCCTACAATGAGCAGTTCTTC.